The rows below give T cell receptor beta chains drawn from one sample of a study of human T cells and chemical hapten exposure. Via MiXCR, TCRdb re-called the RACE reads, giving one row per CDR3 protein. The sample lists about 84,000 distinct CDR3 sequences; 10% to 13% were seen once. The sequences come from whole blood, collected in connection with sensitization to the hapten diphenylcyclopropenone (DPC). Receptors originate from a woman aged 45-60 years with alopecia areata. Some clones in this sample may be carry-over from other donors' samples. Both conserved end residues are part of each CDR3. The order of the fields is V gene, D gene, J gene, clone size, CDR3 protein, CDR3 DNA. D genes are given only for firm matches. Size tells how often a clone was seen (once, few, many) or the class of an expanded clone, and some rows leave it out.

TRBV14,NA,TRBJ2-2,few,CASSQVRGALNTGELFF,TGTGCCAGCAGCCAAGTTCGGGGGGCCCTGAACACCGGGGAGCTGTTTTTT
TRBV20-1,TRBD2,TRBJ2-3,few,CSVRGLAGVGTTDTQYF,TGCAGTGTTCGAGGACTAGCGGGAGTGGGGACCACAGATACGCAGTATTTT
TRBV10-3,TRBD1,TRBJ1-2,many,CAIRPGQGVYGYTF,TGTGCCATCAGGCCGGGACAGGGGGTTTATGGCTACACCTTC
TRBV24-1,NA,TRBJ2-2,few,CATKETASNTGELFF,TGTGCCACCAAAGAGACTGCCTCGAACACCGGGGAGCTGTTTTTT
TRBV7-2,TRBD1,TRBJ2-4,NA,CASSLGPGQGPKNIQYF,TGTGCCAGCAGCTTAGGTCCGGGACAGGGACCCAAAAACATTCAGTACTTC
TRBV5-5,NA,TRBJ2-1,many,CASSLTKAGYGEQFF,TGTGCCAGCAGCCTGACCAAGGCAGGGTATGGTGAGCAGTTCTTC
TRBV20-1,NA,TRBJ2-3,NA,CSARVRGSTDTQYF,TGCAGTGCTAGAGTCCGGGGGAGCACAGATACGCAGTATTTT
TRBV6-5,NA,TRBJ2-7,few,CASGGRDYEQYF,TGTGCCAGCGGGGGCAGGGACTACGAGCAGTACTTC
TRBV7-2,TRBD2,TRBJ2-1,NA,CASSIGGLAEVYNEQFF,TGTGCCAGCAGCATAGGTGGACTAGCGGAAGTCTACAATGAGCAGTTCTTC
TRBV19,NA,TRBJ2-1,many,CASGFSSYNEQFF,TGTGCCAGTGGGTTCAGCTCCTACAATGAGCAGTTCTTC
TRBV5-1,NA,TRBJ2-7,NA,CASSLDVPTYEQYF,TGCGCCAGCAGCTTGGATGTTCCCACCTACGAGCAGTACTTC
TRBV12-3/TRBV12-4,TRBD2,TRBJ2-3,NA,CASSPGTVAGGRDTQYF,TGTGCCAGCAGCCCTGGTACGGTAGCGGGAGGACGAGATACGCAGTATTTT
TRBV12-3/TRBV12-4,NA,TRBJ1-1,many,CASSNDPNTEAFF,TGTGCCAGCAGCAACGACCCGAACACTGAAGCTTTCTTT
TRBV18,TRBD2,TRBJ2-7,NA,CASSTTTSGTNEQYF,TGTGCCAGCTCAACCACCACTAGCGGGACCAACGAGCAGTACTTC
TRBV6-2/TRBV6-3,NA,TRBJ2-2,NA,CASRNPTGELFF,TGTGCCAGCAGGAACCCTACCGGGGAGCTGTTTTTT
TRBV7-6,TRBD1,TRBJ2-5,many,CASSLGSGGVRETQYF,TGTGCCAGCAGCTTAGGGTCAGGGGGCGTCCGGGAGACCCAGTACTTC
TRBV20-1,TRBD2,TRBJ2-3,few,CSVPQRLAADTQYF,TGCAGTGTTCCCCAACGACTAGCGGCAGATACGCAGTATTTT
TRBV6-5,NA,TRBJ1-5,many,CASSYGVNSNQPQHF,TGTGCCAGCAGTTACGGCGTAAATAGCAATCAGCCCCAGCATTTT
TRBV5-1,TRBD2,TRBJ2-7,few,CASSSGLAGELGQYF,TGCGCCAGCAGCTCAGGACTAGCGGGAGAATTGGGGCAGTACTTC
TRBV6-6,TRBD2,TRBJ2-7,few,CASSYSSGSTYEQYF,TGTGCCAGCAGTTACTCCAGCGGGAGTACCTACGAGCAGTACTTC
TRBV7-3,TRBD1,TRBJ2-1,NA,CASRRGGQSLDEQFF,TGTGCCAGCAGACGAGGGGGACAGAGCCTCGATGAGCAGTTCTTC
TRBV7-2,TRBD2,TRBJ2-1,NA,CASSLISGRPSNEQFF,TGTGCCAGCAGCTTAATCAGCGGGAGGCCCTCGAATGAGCAGTTCTTC